What follows are 20 T cell receptor beta chains derived from one specimen sequenced in a study of Graves' ophthalmopathy and Graves' hyperthyroidism. Amplifying from RNA transcripts, the study obtained TCR beta CDR3 regions. The workflow started with a first-round RT-PCR run with HTBI primers and then moved on to a second-round multiplex PCR. MiXCR, applied by TCRdb to the multiplex PCR reads, yields one record per CDR3 protein. Of some 520,000 distinct CDR3 sequences in the sample, approximately 15% are singletons; the top ten hold 9.8%. Sequencing was done on a sample of blood. All receptors derive from a woman aged 25 to 45 with Graves' ophthalmopathy.

In this sample, this clonotype turned up many times. This rearrangement joins TRBV6-1 to TRBJ2-7, with a weak D call TRBD1 (6 bases). CDR3 length: 15 amino acids. V lost 6 bases to trimming and J lost 5 bases, with 20 bases between them. In germline, CDR1 is MNHNS, CDR2 SASEGT. CDR3 region: CASRHQQTGNHEQYF. For the CDR3, the DNA is TGTGCCAGCAGACATCAACAAACAGGGAACCACGAGCAGTACTTC.

V gene TRBV30 combines with J gene TRBJ1-1; 9 nucleotides match TRBD1. Germline CDR1 GTSNPN, CDR2 SVGIG (reference sequence). The V gene end was trimmed by 3 bases and the J gene end by 2 bases; junction bases not matched to a gene: 4. The CDR3 contains 14 residues. This CDR3 is CAWSRTGGNTEAFF. As DNA, the CDR3 is TGTGCCTGGAGCCGAACAGGGGGCAACACTGAAGCTTTCTTT.

In its sample, this clonotype was seen many times. The chain employs TRBV29-1 and TRBJ1-1; tentatively, D is TRBD1 (5 bases). V dropped 7 bases and J dropped 3 bases, with 18 bases sitting between them. This CDR3 is 14 amino acids long. Germline-derived CDR1 and CDR2 are SQVTM and ANQGSEA. The CDR3: CSASQGGWDTEAFF. CDR3 coding DNA: TGCAGCGCCTCCCAGGGAGGATGGGACACTGAAGCTTTCTTT.

This clonotype occurred many times. The chain carries TRBV9 and TRBJ2-7, with TRBD2 matching over 8 bases. Unmatched junction bases numbered 8, after V lost 0 bases and J lost 3 bases. Germline CDR1 is SGDLS and CDR2 is YYNGEE. CDR3 length: 16 residues. CDR3: CASSVASSGTLYEQYF. Here the CDR3 DNA reads TGTGCCAGCAGCGTAGCTAGTAGCGGGACCCTCTACGAGCAGTACTTC.

This clonotype was observed a handful of times. The chain combines TRBV5-1 with TRBJ1-3; TRBD1 is a possible D gene (6 bases). This CDR3 is built from 15 residues. Per the germline V gene, CDR1 is SGHRS and CDR2 is YFSETQ. Trimming removed 3 bases at V and 1 base at J, with 11 bases between. The CDR3 loop reads CASSSDSASGNTIYF. The CDR3 nucleotides read TGCGCCAGCAGCTCGGACAGTGCGTCTGGAAACACCATATATTTT.

Only a few counts were recorded for this clonotype. This chain uses TRBV28 with TRBJ2-7; D is possibly TRBD2 (5 bases). Looked up from germline, CDR1 is MDHEN and CDR2 is SYDVKM. Trimming stripped 3 bases from V and 3 bases from J, with 12 bases between. The CDR3 contains 14 residues. The CDR3 is CASSFRGQVYEQYF. The CDR3 region has the DNA TGTGCCAGCAGTTTTAGAGGGCAAGTCTACGAGCAGTACTTC. The complete variable domain, with remaining parts taken from reference TRBV28 and TRBJ2-7, reads DVKVTQSSRYLVKRTGEKVFLECVQDMDHENMFWYRQDPGLGLRLIYFSYDVKMKEKGDIPEGYSVSREKKERFSLILESASTNQTSMYLCASSFRGQVYEQYFGPGTRLTVT.

This clonotype was counted between two and nine times. The CDR3 region is CASRGLISEAFF. The CDR3 DNA reads TGTGCCAGCAGAGGCCTTATCTCTGAAGCTTTCTTT. This chain uses TRBV28 with TRBJ1-1; D is uncertain. Trimming took 6 bases from V and 6 from J, leaving 11 bases between them. This CDR3 region has 12 residues. Germline CDR1 reads MDHEN; CDR2 reads SYDVKM.

This clonotype was seen ten or more times. The V and J genes are TRBV6-1 and TRBJ1-2; TRBD1 aligns across 7 bases. The CDR3 runs to 13 residues. The V segment lost 9 bases and the J segment 7 bases; nucleotides outside the gene matches: 11. CDR1 is MNHNS and CDR2 is SASEGT in the germline V gene. CDR3: CASLRNDRAGYTF. CDR3 in DNA: TGTGCCAGTCTTAGGAACGACAGGGCTGGCTACACCTTC.

This clonotype was seen repeatedly, ten times or more. The chain employs TRBV20-1 and TRBJ2-7, with D tentatively TRBD1 (6 bases). This CDR3 comprises 15 residues. Germline CDR1 and CDR2: DFQATT and SNEGSKA (reference sequence). V was shortened by 3 bases and J by 2 bases, with 17 bases between the two germline ends. The CDR3 bases are TGCAGTGCTAGGCGAGGGGGAAGTACCACCTACGAGCAGTACTTC. It yields the protein CSARRGGSTTYEQYF.

This clonotype came up a few times. This chain connects TRBV4-1 to TRBJ2-7, with TRBD2 identical over 14 bases. V gave up 6 bases and J gave up 7 bases; unmatched junction bases: 8. Germline CDR1 and CDR2: MGHRA and YSYEKL. This CDR3 is built from 15 residues. CDR3 residues: CASRLTGLAGEEQYF. Written as DNA, the CDR3 is TGCGCCAGCAGACTCACGGGACTAGCGGGGGAGGAGCAGTACTTC.

This clonotype was counted ten times or more. CDR3 nucleotides: TGCGCCAGCAGCTTACCAGCGGGGGGGCCCAAAAACATTCAGTACTTC. This codes for CASSLPAGGPKNIQYF. The chain is built from TRBV5-1 and TRBJ2-4; 10 bases line up with TRBD2. V gave up 2 bases and J gave up 2 bases; unmatched junction bases: 4. Per the germline V gene, CDR1 is SGHRS and CDR2 is YFSETQ. The CDR3 runs 16 residues.

This clonotype was counted between two and nine times. V and J are TRBV18 and TRBJ2-5; D remains ambiguous. Germline lookup yields CDR1 KGHSH and CDR2 LQKENI. The CDR3 is 15 residues long. V dropped 2 bases and J dropped 2 bases, with 12 bases sitting between them. The CDR3 sequence is CASSPTVVKQETQYF. As DNA, the CDR3 is TGTGCCAGCTCACCAACTGTAGTAAAACAAGAGACCCAGTACTTC.

There are a few counts of this clonotype. A junction end diverges from the germline sequence, so it may reflect a read error. V and J are TRBV5-1 and TRBJ2-4; D possibly corresponds to TRBD1 (5 bases). The CDR3 contains 14 residues. CDR1 is SGHRS, CDR2 YFSETQ, per germline. CDR3 coding DNA: TGCGCCAGCAGCTTGGACTTGACAGAGAACATTAAGTACTTC. It encodes CASSLDLTENIKYF.

This clonotype showed up many times. The chain joins TRBV7-2 to TRBJ2-5; no clear D. Germline assignment: CDR1 SGHTA and CDR2 FQGNSA. CDR3 length: 14 amino acids. The ends were cut back, 0 bases at V and 2 bases at J, with 7 bases in the middle. The CDR3 spells CASSLARQQETQYF. For the CDR3, the DNA is TGTGCCAGCAGCTTAGCCCGTCAACAAGAGACCCAGTACTTC.

The sample holds many counts of this clonotype. The chain is built from TRBV13 and TRBJ2-2; D may be TRBD2 (5 bases). The CDR3 is made up of 17 amino acids. The V end was cut by 1 base, the J end by 2 bases, with 14 bases between. CDR1 is PRHDT, CDR2 FYEKMQ, per germline (reference sequence). The CDR3 reads CASSLETAAPNTGELFF. The CDR3 DNA follows: TGTGCCAGCAGCTTAGAAACAGCGGCCCCTAACACCGGGGAGCTGTTTTTT.

This clonotype was detected many times. This chain uses TRBV27 with TRBJ1-2; D is ambiguous. The CDR3 is 13 amino acids. V was cut by 5 bases and J by 2 bases, with 9 bases left in between. Germline loops: CDR1 MNHEY, CDR2 SMNVEV (reference sequence). The CDR3 here is CASSLSENYGYTF. CDR3 DNA: TGTGCCAGCAGTCTCTCAGAGAACTATGGCTACACCTTC.

This clonotype was counted between two and nine times. The rearrangement joins TRBV29-1 to TRBJ2-5, with D possibly called TRBD1 or TRBD2 (6 bases each). Trimming left V 5 bases short and J 2 bases short, with 15 bases between. CDR1 and CDR2 from the germline V gene are SQVTM and ANQGSEA. The CDR3 has 14 amino acids. CDR3 bases: TGCAGCGTTAAGGGGGGCGGTCTTCAAGAGACCCAGTACTTC. Residues: CSVKGGGLQETQYF.

This clonotype has a count of ten or more. The V and J genes are TRBV29-1 and TRBJ1-3; the match to TRBD1 covers 10 bases. Germline V CDR1 and CDR2: SQVTM, ANQGSEA. V gave up 7 bases and J gave up 4 bases; unmatched junction bases: 10. The CDR3 sequence is 15 residues long. This CDR3 is CSATGQGVLGNTIYF. For the CDR3, the DNA is TGCAGCGCTACCGGACAGGGGGTGCTCGGAAACACCATATATTTT.

This clonotype was detected many times. The chain couples TRBV15 to TRBJ2-5; TRBD1 matches 12 bases. V lost 3 bases to trimming and J lost 4 bases; unmatched junction nucleotides: 3. The CDR3 loop spans 15 amino acids. Per germline, CDR1 LNHNV and CDR2 YYDKDF (reference sequence). In DNA form, the CDR3 reads TGTGCCACCAGCAGCCGGGACAGGGGGCGAGAGACCCAGTACTTC. Its translation: CATSSRDRGRETQYF.

The table lists this clonotype with many counts. The chain is built from TRBV27 and TRBJ2-5, with D tentatively TRBD2 (5 bases). CDR3 length: 8 amino acids. The germline CDR1 and CDR2 sequences are MNHEY and SMNVEV (reference sequence). Between the trimmed V and J ends, which lost 8 bases and 13 bases, there was a span of 8 bases. The CDR3 region has the DNA TGTGCCAGCGCCCGGGGGTACTTC. Its protein product is CASARGYF.